This T cell receptor (beta chain) was identified in a study of CD8 T cells in ankylosing spondylitis (dated by TCRdb to the late 2010s). Background for the entire study: To find TCR variants linked to disease, the study profiled T cell receptor beta repertoires in ankylosing spondylitis patients and healthy donors. The full study cohort comprised around 25 ankylosing spondylitis patients and over 95 healthy donors. Peripheral blood samples were taken, and synovial fluid was additionally collected from ankylosing spondylitis patients. What the research found in general, with its limitations: A TCR beta motif made up of eight highly homologous amino acid variants appeared to be characteristic of blood from ankylosing spondylitis patients. In peripheral blood, the disease-linked clones were found at relatively low frequencies and had a CD8+ phenotype. Some motif variants had previously been reported in the synovial fluid and blood of reactive arthritis patients, which suggests shared mechanisms of disease initiation. The disease-linked clones were reported as significantly enriched in matched synovial fluid samples from ankylosing spondylitis patients.

As regards this clonotype: The antigen it recognizes is unknown. The input lacks base qualities; no much larger clone sits a single base away.

Taken from cysteine to phenylalanine, the CDR3 has 13 residues. Here the CDR3 DNA is all that survives: 39 bases in frame from base 1. Taken from the germline V gene, the CDR1 and CDR2 loops are KGHSH and LQKENI. V gives up 4 bases and J gives up 5 bases, and the segment between their germline ends measures 11 bases. Reads for this sample came from an Illumina HiSeq 2500. TCR beta libraries were prepared by quantitative 5'-RACE with molecular barcodes. The authors' pipeline ran thus. To identify disease-linked TCR variants, a new computational method was used, one built on a probabilistic model of VDJ rearrangement. The public reads were quality trimmed at Q25 with fastp and then assembled into clones with MiXCR by TCRdb, keeping productive beta chains. Under each unique CDR3 protein, matching rows form one entry showing the most common genes and DNA. TCRdb, not the authors, supplied the V and J calls. Present in this sample are fewer than 250,000 distinct CDR3 sequences, more than 9% of which were seen just once. The ten largest make up around a fifth of the sample.

The V and J segments used are TRBV18 and TRBJ1-1, with the D segment identity uncertain. Sequenced material: blood, either unsorted or a sorted T cell fraction (not recorded which). The clonotype was recovered from a male donor with ankylosing spondylitis or in good health (not recorded which). CDR3 sequence: CASSQGRETEAFF. The sequence in DNA is TGTGCCAGCTCACAAGGGCGGGAGACTGAAGCTTTCTTT. Here the CDR3 is joined to the reference TRBV18 and TRBJ1-1 genes, and the full variable domain is: NAGVMQNPRHLVRRRGQEARLRCSPMKGHSHVYWYRQLPEEGLKFMVYLQKENIIDESGMPKERFSAEFPKEGPSILRIQQVVRGDSAAYFCASSQGRETEAFFGQGTRLTVV.